This TCR beta chain was sequenced in a study of cytomegalovirus exposure and HLA in healthy donors. Whole-study findings and limits: Owing to their indistinguishability, certain V segments, notably TRBV6-2 and TRBV6-3, were excluded.

PCR involved 60 Vbeta and 13 Jbeta primers. Measured with immunoSEQ multiplex PCR; TCRdb has only the in-frame clones, and not every one. The sample holds tens of thousands of clones, roughly 77% seen once. For this clone: Its antigen is undetermined.

There are 12 residues in the CDR3. CDR1 MGHDK and CDR2 SYGVNS come from the germline V gene. The V and J ends lost 6 bases and 6 bases respectively, with 8 bases between them. The chain combines TRBV25-1 with TRBJ2-2, with D possibly TRBD1 on 5 matching bases. The sequenced sample consisted of PBMCs. The sequence came from a man aged 35 to 55 in good health and CMV-seronegative. CDR3 amino acids: CASRQGPGELFF. For the CDR3, the DNA is TGTGCCAGCAGGCAGGGTCCCGGGGAGCTGTTTTTT.